Listed below are T cell receptor beta chains from one sample, sequenced in a study of monozygotic twins with inflammatory bowel disease. TCRdb reprocessed the 5' RACE reads, with one entry per CDR3 protein and no DNA. The sample data list fewer than 150,000 distinct CDR3 sequences. Sequencing was carried out using blood. The source is a human donor with ulcerative colitis or Crohn's disease, or a healthy co-twin of an affected twin (not recorded which). CDR3s include the opening cysteine and the closing phenylalanine or tryptophan.

>TRBJ2-7|TRBV30
CAWSASRHEQYF
>TRBJ2-1|TRBV6-5
CASSYSPPGVGNEQFF
>TRBJ2-1|TRBV20-1
CSARAGGTRTRSGNEQFF
>TRBJ2-3|TRBV30
CAWSVGTDTQYF
>TRBJ1-2|TRBV12-3/TRBV12-4
CASRARENYGYTF
>TRBJ2-3|TRBV11-2
CASSRDRGDTQYF
>TRBJ2-7|TRBV25-1
CASSELDRTGAYEQYF
>TRBJ1-2|TRBV6-1
CASSNTNYGYTF
>TRBJ2-7|TRBV4-3
CASSQGTGTEPYEQYF
>TRBJ2-7|TRBV4-3
CASSQDFSGPYEQYF
>TRBJ1-1|TRBV5-1
CASSLGRTDKAFF
>TRBJ1-6|TRBV27
CASSVGQGFKWRNSPLHF
>TRBJ2-1|TRBV4-2
CASSQDRRVGGAYNEQFF
>TRBJ1-3|TRBV12-3/TRBV12-4
CASSFGGTTGNTIYF
>TRBJ2-7|TRBV6-1
CASSVLGQDSYYEQYF
>TRBJ1-5|TRBV27
CASSSQSFGGSNQPQHF
>TRBJ2-7|TRBV20-1
CSAREMGDTNYEQYF
>TRBJ2-7|TRBV4-2
CASSTLAGLSYEQYF
>TRBJ1-5|TRBV12-3/TRBV12-4
CASVKQGHQPQHF
>TRBJ1-2|TRBV25-1
CASRLTGTNYGYTF
>TRBJ2-3|TRBV7-2
CASSLTGNTQYF
>TRBJ2-3|TRBV20-1
CSAGRGLRTSTDTQYF
>TRBJ2-7|TRBV12-3/TRBV12-4
CASSPYRGRNDEQYF
>TRBJ1-5|TRBV12-3/TRBV12-4
CASSYTGGQPQHF
>TRBJ2-1|TRBV7-9
CASSSGSSYNEQFF
>TRBJ2-5|TRBV7-2
CASSLERGGDETQYF
>TRBJ2-7|TRBV5-1
CASSTGTSGDVYEQYF
>TRBJ2-3|TRBV5-1
CASSLGDRGRLDTQYF
>TRBJ2-1|TRBV18
CASSPLGGTTSYNEQFF
>TRBJ2-1|TRBV10-3
CTIGNWMERGNEQFF
>TRBJ2-7|TRBV3-1
CASSPWGAYEQYF
>TRBJ1-2|TRBV12-3/TRBV12-4
CASSFLGPGGGGYTF
>TRBJ2-1|TRBV5-1
CASSLGGPPLFF
>TRBJ2-2|TRBV20-1
CSARDHRGPGELFF
>TRBJ1-2|TRBV7-8
CASSYGTGGLFGYTF
>TRBJ1-1|TRBV5-5
CASSLEQGTEAFF
>TRBJ2-4|TRBV28
CASTIRRQPLAKNIQYF
>TRBJ1-6|TRBV20-1
CSARGRDYNSPLHF
>TRBJ1-6|TRBV20-1
CSATDRARAYNSPLHF
>TRBJ1-2|TRBV9
CASSVGHSPDGYTF
>TRBJ1-5|TRBV20-1
CSARRQGDSNQPQHF
>TRBJ2-5|TRBV2
CASSDPLAGGRETQYF
>TRBJ2-1|TRBV5-1
CASTRGDRDYNEQFF
>TRBJ1-5|TRBV5-1
CASSLGQTNNQPQHF
>TRBJ1-1|TRBV20-1
CRAPGQRNTEAFF
>TRBJ2-1|TRBV5-6
CASSLFYRENEQFF
>TRBJ2-7|TRBV5-1
CASSSDRGPTYEQYF
>TRBJ1-5|TRBV15
CATSIGGAGNQPQHF
>TRBJ2-6|TRBV18
CASSPRTGEAGANVLTF
>TRBJ2-2|TRBV6-2/TRBV6-3
CASDDGLGELFF
>TRBJ1-2|TRBV5-6
CASSLVQGAGGHYGYTF
>TRBJ2-5|TRBV5-1
CASSLDSLGSEETQYF
>TRBJ1-5|TRBV20-1
CSARVPGQGPRHF
>TRBJ2-3|TRBV4-3
CASSQAPSKRETTVTDTQYF
>TRBJ1-1|TRBV5-1
CASSLEPISGLGTEAFF
>TRBJ1-1|TRBV3-1
CASSQASRGGNEAFF
>TRBJ1-6|TRBV20-1
CSARSRRGSYNSPLHF
>TRBJ2-7|TRBV7-2
CASSLAIPGQGGYEQYF
>TRBJ2-7|TRBV27
CASRGIWEQYF